This passage covers 5 T cell receptor beta chains from one sample sequenced in a study of blood T cell repertoires in COVID-19. Assay: immunoSEQ multiplex PCR; the TCRdb copy retains only in-frame clones and omits some. There are fewer than 350,000 clones in the sample; 75% to 90% occur only once, and about 4% lies in the top ten. Sequencing was performed on PBMCs or T cells enriched from blood (not recorded which). The receptors derive from a woman aged 25 to 39 with acute COVID-19.

The CDR3: CASSLVLAHEQFF. The CDR3 DNA reads TGTGCCAGCAGCTTAGTTCTGGCTCATGAGCAGTTCTTC. The chain employs TRBV7-9 and TRBJ2-1, with D hard to call. This CDR3 has 13 amino acids. Looked up from germline, CDR1 is SEHNR and CDR2 is FQNEAQ (reference sequence). V was clipped by 1 base and J by 8 bases, with 9 bases between them.

The chain carries TRBV2 and TRBJ1-2; D is undetermined. Germline CDR1 reads SNHLY; CDR2 reads FYNNEI. V was pared by 7 bases and J by 5 bases, with 20 bases between. The CDR3 totals 15 residues. CDR3 DNA sequence: TGTGCCAGCATCAGGAGCGGATACTACCCGTATGGCTACACCTTC. Translation gives CASIRSGYYPYGYTF.

This clone came up a few times. The rearrangement joins TRBV7-3 to TRBJ1-6; 8 bases match TRBD1. The ends lost 4 bases at V and 6 bases at J; junction bases unmatched: 2. CDR1 SGHTA and CDR2 FQGTGA come from the germline V gene. The CDR3 is 14 residues long. CDR3 in DNA: TGTGCCAGCAGCTCGACAGGGGTTAATTCACCCCTCCACTTT. Translated, it gives CASSSTGVNSPLHF. Supplemented by reference TRBV7-3 and TRBJ1-6, the full variable domain reads GAGVSQTPSNKVTEKGKYVELRCDPISGHTALYWYRQSLGQGPEFLIYFQGTGAADDSGLPNDRFFAVRPEGSVSTLKIQRTERGDSAVYLCASSSTGVNSPLHFGNGTRLTVT.

The sample holds a few counts of this clone. J is TRBJ2-2 and V is TRBV5-8; D is perhaps TRBD2 (6 bases). Trimming left V 4 bases short and J 3 bases short, with 16 bases between. Germline CDR1 SGHTS, CDR2 YDEGEE. The CDR3 has 16 amino acids. The CDR3 spells CASSRFGGTDTGELFF. The CDR3 DNA is TGTGCCAGCAGCCGCTTTGGGGGGACGGACACCGGGGAGCTGTTTTTT. The full variable domain, in which reference TRBV5-8 and TRBJ2-2 provide the parts outside the CDR3, is EAGVTQSPTHLIKTRGQQATLRCSPISGHTSVYWYQQALGLGLQFLLWYDEGEERNRGNFPPRFSGRQFPNYSSELNVNALELEDSALYLCASSRFGGTDTGELFFGEGSRLTVL.

The chain employs TRBV13 and TRBJ2-7, with 7 bases that match TRBD2. The CDR3 is made up of 18 amino acids. Germline-derived CDR1 and CDR2 are PRHDT and FYEKMQ (reference sequence). With V trimmed by 0 bases and J by 1 base, 12 bases remained unmatched. The DNA of the CDR3 is TGTGCCAGCAGCTTAGGCCGGGCTAGCGGAGGGGTTTCCTACGAGCAGTACTTC. This codes for CASSLGRASGGVSYEQYF.